These 26 T cell receptor beta chains came from one sample sequenced in a study of T cells of healthy individuals. TCRdb called the 5' RACE reads again in MiXCR, with one record for every CDR3 protein. The sample yields roughly 87,000 distinct CDR3 sequences, around 17% seen once. These receptors all come from a human donor in good health.

The chain recombines TRBV29-1 with TRBJ2-5, with D maybe TRBD1 (6 bases). Germline assignment: CDR1 SQVTM and CDR2 ANQGSEA. The CDR3 is 12 residues long. Trimming pared 8 bases from V and 5 bases from J, leaving 15 bases between. This CDR3 reads CSYYRAMETQYF. The CDR3 DNA is TGCAGCTATTACAGGGCGATGGAGACCCAGTACTTC. The whole variable domain, remainder taken from reference TRBV29-1 and TRBJ2-5, is SAVISQKPSRDICQRGTSLTIQCQVDSQVTMMFWYRQQPGQSLTLIATANQGSEATYESGFVIDKFPISRPNLTFSTLTVSNMSPEDSSIYLCSYYRAMETQYFGPGTRLLVL.

This clonotype has only a few counts. The V call is TRBV6-6, the J call TRBJ1-5, with 7 nucleotides matching TRBD1. This CDR3 contains 14 residues. V lost 6 bases and J lost 7; bases outside the gene matches: 9. Germline CDR1 reads MNHNY; CDR2 reads SVGAGI (reference sequence). The CDR3 here is CASRWTGLNQPQHF. The CDR3 nucleotides read TGTGCCAGCAGATGGACAGGTCTAAACCAGCCCCAGCATTTT.

In this sample, this clonotype turned up a few times. The chain combines TRBV9 with TRBJ2-5; perhaps TRBD1 as D (6 bases). V was pared by 0 bases and J by 5 bases, with 11 bases between. The CDR3 loop spans 14 amino acids. The germline V gene has CDR1 SGDLS and CDR2 YYNGEE. DNA for the CDR3: TGTGCCAGCAGCGTAGATAGGGGGAGTGAGACCCAGTACTTC. This codes for CASSVDRGSETQYF.

This clonotype was counted a few times. The chain carries TRBV28 and TRBJ2-3; D not certain. The CDR3 is 15 residues long. The germline V and J ends were trimmed by 5 bases and 2 bases, with 14 bases remaining between them. Per germline, CDR1 MDHEN and CDR2 SYDVKM. The CDR3 region has the DNA TGTGCCAGCAGTGCCCTCGGAGCATACACAGATACGCAGTATTTT. Residues: CASSALGAYTDTQYF.

The chain couples TRBV6-6 to TRBJ2-7; D perhaps matches TRBD1 (5 bases). Trimming stripped 5 bases from V and 1 base from J, with 15 bases between. CDR3 length: 15 amino acids. In germline, CDR1 is MNHNY, CDR2 SVGAGI (reference sequence). As DNA, the CDR3 is TGTGCCAGCAGTGTTCAAGGGGCCATATCCTACGAGCAGTACTTC. Translated, it gives CASSVQGAISYEQYF.

The V call is TRBV2, the J call TRBJ1-4; D gene ambiguous. Germline V gene lookup returns CDR1 SNHLY and CDR2 FYNNEI. The CDR3 consists of 11 residues. Trimming took off 11 bases at V and 2 bases at J, with 6 bases between the two ends. The CDR3, as DNA: TGTGCCGCCGTGACTAATGAAAAACTGTTTTTT. Its translation is CAAVTNEKLFF.

The chain has TRBV3-1 and TRBJ2-7, with 10 bases matching TRBD1. V was clipped by 7 bases and J by 1 base; unmatched bases: 7. The CDR3 spans 15 residues. Per germline, CDR1 LGHDT and CDR2 YNNKEL (reference sequence). The CDR3 is CASNAGTGASYEQYF. The CDR3 region has the DNA TGTGCCAGCAACGCCGGGACAGGGGCATCCTACGAGCAGTACTTC.

This clonotype was detected a few times. The rearrangement links TRBV7-8 to TRBJ2-7; D is possibly TRBD2 (5 bases). The CDR3 covers 15 residues. CDR1 is SGHVS and CDR2 is FQNEAQ in the germline V gene. Trimming cost V 4 bases and J 0 bases, with 13 bases left between them. CDR3 bases: TGTGCCAGCAGCTCGATTGACTACTTCTCCTACGAGCAGTACTTC. Protein product: CASSSIDYFSYEQYF.

CDR3 nucleotide sequence: TGTGCCAGCAGTTTAGCGTTCAGGGAGAACTATGGCTACACCTTC. It codes for CASSLAFRENYGYTF. The V call is TRBV12-3 or TRBV12-4, the J call TRBJ1-2; D possibly corresponds to TRBD1 (5 bases). V lost 0 bases, J lost 2 bases, and 10 bases lay in between. The CDR3 covers 15 residues.

This clonotype has only a few counts. The chain is built from TRBV9 and TRBJ2-3; D is unresolved. Germline V CDR1 and CDR2: SGDLS, YYNGEE. The V end was cut by 0 bases, the J end by 0 bases, with 8 bases between. CDR3 length: 15 residues. CDR3 nucleotides: TGTGCCAGCAGCGTAGCGGGCACTAGCACAGATACGCAGTATTTT. Translated: CASSVAGTSTDTQYF.

This clonotype occurred many times. J is TRBJ2-5 and V is TRBV3-1; 8 bases agree with TRBD1. The CDR3 has 15 residues. Germline loops: CDR1 LGHDT, CDR2 YNNKEL (reference sequence). With 0 bases clipped from V and 3 bases from J, the junction kept 3 bases outside the gene matches. The CDR3 loop reads CASSQDTTGEETQYF. CDR3 DNA: TGTGCCAGCAGCCAAGATACGACAGGGGAAGAGACCCAGTACTTC.

Only a few counts were recorded for this clonotype. The chain joins TRBV6-5 to TRBJ2-7, with a weak D call TRBD1 (6 bases). Germline CDR1 and CDR2: MNHEY and SVGAGI. The CDR3 has 15 amino acids. Deletions cut 5 bases from V and 0 bases from J, with 14 bases between. The CDR3 here is CASSTRQASSYEQYF. The CDR3 DNA sequence: TGTGCCAGCAGTACCCGACAGGCATCCTCCTACGAGCAGTACTTC.

The chain links TRBV10-3 to TRBJ2-3, with TRBD2 matching 8 bases. The germline gives CDR1 ENHRY, CDR2 SYGVKD. The trim removed 11 bases at V and 2 bases at J, leaving 6 bases unmatched. The CDR3 has 13 residues. The CDR3 bases are TGTGCCTACGGGAGGGGGGACACAGATACGCAGTATTTT. Encoded protein: CAYGRGDTDTQYF.

The J gene is TRBJ1-5, the V gene TRBV5-1; D is unresolved. The V end was cut by 7 bases, the J end by 5 bases, with 13 bases between. This CDR3 is 13 amino acids long. The germline V gene encodes CDR1 SGHRS and CDR2 YFSETQ. The CDR3 DNA reads TGCGCCAGCGCGGGCGGGTTGGATCAGCCCCAGCATTTT. Protein sequence: CASAGGLDQPQHF.

This chain links TRBV28 with TRBJ2-7; D may be TRBD1 or TRBD2 (7 bases each). The CDR3 contains 14 residues. Per the germline V gene, CDR1 is MDHEN and CDR2 is SYDVKM. V lost 2 bases and J 10 bases, leaving 18 bases between the germline ends. CDR3 DNA: TGTGCCAGCAGTTTAGGCCAGGGGGGGTCAAGCCAGTACTTC. Translating it yields CASSLGQGGSSQYF.

This clonotype appeared many times. The rearrangement links TRBV20-1 to TRBJ2-2, with D hard to call. With 0 bases removed from V and 0 bases from J, the gap between germline ends came to 11 bases. CDR3 length equals 16 residues. The germline V gene encodes CDR1 DFQATT and CDR2 SNEGSKA (reference sequence). The CDR3 DNA reads as TGCAGTGCTAGAGACACAGCCTCAACGAACACCGGGGAGCTGTTTTTT. Amino acid sequence: CSARDTASTNTGELFF.

The rearrangement links TRBV15 to TRBJ2-1; D unclear. Looked up from germline, CDR1 is LNHNV and CDR2 is YYDKDF (reference sequence). V dropped 8 bases and J dropped 10 bases, with 9 bases sitting between them. This CDR3 has 10 residues. The CDR3 reads CATPIREQFF. DNA of the CDR3: TGTGCCACCCCCATCAGGGAGCAGTTCTTC. The full variable domain, completed using reference TRBV15 and TRBJ2-1, is DAMVIQNPRYQVTQFGKPVTLSCSQTLNHNVMYWYQQKSSQAPKLLFHYYDKDFNNEADTPDNFQSRRPNTSFCFLDIRSPGLGDTAMYLCATPIREQFFGPGTRLTVL.

This clonotype appeared a few times. The gene calls are TRBV6-5 and TRBJ1-2; 8 bases align to TRBD1. CDR1 is MNHEY and CDR2 is SVGAGI in the germline V gene. Trimming removed 7 bases from V and 7 bases from J; junction bases left unmatched: 5. This CDR3 region has 12 residues. This CDR3 reads CASTPDRAGYTF. For the CDR3, the DNA is TGTGCCAGCACCCCGGACAGGGCTGGCTACACCTTC.

This clonotype was found a few times. The V call is TRBV20-1, the J call TRBJ1-2; D is ambiguous. V lost 2 bases and J lost 6, with 16 bases in between. The CDR3 sequence is 14 residues long. Germline V lookup: CDR1 DFQATT, CDR2 SNEGSKA (reference sequence). The CDR3 region is CSARTQERGNGYTF. CDR3 DNA: TGCAGTGCTAGAACGCAGGAACGAGGGAATGGCTACACCTTC.

This clonotype came up a few times. This chain joins TRBV20-1 and TRBJ2-1, with D unclear. CDR3 size: 14 residues. Germline V gene data show CDR1 as DFQATT and CDR2 as SNEGSKA (reference sequence). V lost 6 bases, J lost 1 base, and 13 bases lay in between. CDR3 sequence reads: CSARTSPSYNEQFF. For the CDR3, the DNA is TGCAGTGCACGGACGTCCCCTTCCTACAATGAGCAGTTCTTC.

This chain uses TRBV29-1 with TRBJ2-3; perhaps TRBD2 as D (5 bases). Germline V gene lookup returns CDR1 SQVTM and CDR2 ANQGSEA. V was clipped by 4 bases and J by 6 bases, with 14 bases between them. The CDR3 has 13 amino acids. CDR3 in amino acids: CSVAGTIEDTQYF. CDR3 DNA: TGCAGCGTTGCGGGAACGATAGAGGATACGCAGTATTTT.

This clonotype turned up a few times. This sequence joins TRBV14 and TRBJ2-4; D remains unclear. Germline V CDR1 and CDR2: SGHDN, FVKESK. The V gene lost 1 base and the J gene lost 0 bases, with 7 bases spanning the gap. The CDR3 has 15 residues. The CDR3 sequence is CASSQGRLAKNIQYF. CDR3 coding DNA: TGTGCCAGCAGCCAAGGCAGACTAGCCAAAAACATTCAGTACTTC.

This clonotype was counted only a few times. The rearrangement joins TRBV5-1 to TRBJ1-1, with 7 bases aligning to TRBD1. This CDR3 region has 15 residues. Per germline, CDR1 SGHRS and CDR2 YFSETQ. The ends lost 1 base at V and 0 bases at J; junction bases unmatched: 3. The CDR3 protein is CASSLSGTVNTEAFF. CDR3 nucleotide sequence: TGCGCCAGCAGCTTGAGCGGGACAGTGAACACTGAAGCTTTCTTT.

This clonotype has more than one count but fewer than ten. The chain uses TRBV24-1 and TRBJ2-6, with D possibly TRBD1 on 5 matching bases. CDR3 length: 16 residues. The germline CDR1 and CDR2 sequences are KGHDR and SFDVKD. Trimming took off 9 bases at V and 0 bases at J, with 14 bases between the two ends. The CDR3 sequence: CATEGARSSGANVLTF. DNA for the CDR3: TGTGCCACCGAAGGGGCGAGAAGCTCTGGGGCCAACGTCCTGACTTTC.

This sequence joins TRBV6-1 and TRBJ2-1, with 7 positions matching TRBD2. This CDR3 is 12 amino acids long. The junction had 3 bases not matched to a gene; V was cut back by 4 bases and J by 9 bases. The germline gives CDR1 MNHNS, CDR2 SASEGT. CDR3 loop: CASSVGGGEQFF. The CDR3 coding sequence is TGTGCCAGCAGTGTTGGCGGGGGTGAGCAGTTCTTC.

This clonotype was seen more than once but under ten times. J is TRBJ2-7 and V is TRBV7-8, with D perhaps matching TRBD2 (5 bases). The CDR3 totals 14 residues. Trimming removed 5 bases from V and 6 bases from J, with 17 bases in between. Germline CDR1 and CDR2: SGHVS and FQNEAQ. The CDR3 DNA reads as TGTGCCAGCAGCGTCTCTGAGGGCCGGGTCGAGCAGTACTTC. Protein: CASSVSEGRVEQYF.